The sequence of this T cell receptor (beta chain) was determined in a study of shared clonotypes between healthy human individuals. Study summary: The donors, a couple of women and a few men, were aged 18 to 49.

V lost 5 bases and J lost 9, with 14 bases in between. The CDR3 runs to 12 residues. Per the germline V gene, CDR1 is SEHNR and CDR2 is FQNEAQ (reference sequence). General study points: It was the non-shared clonotypes that had lower generation probabilities than clonotypes shared by all four donors.

Naive-designated CD8 cells lacked CD45RO, were positively enriched for CCR7, and omitted terminally differentiated effector memory CD45RA+ cells. TCRdb's copy holds only in-frame clones and misses some; the assay was immunoSEQ multiplex PCR. The sample shows some 740,000 clones, more than 85% of them seen only once. This clone was detected once. Its antigen is not identified. The TCR originated in a man aged 25-45 years in good health. This rearrangement joins TRBV7-9 to TRBJ2-7; D may be TRBD1 or TRBD2 (7 bases each). Sequencing was carried out using naive CD8+ T cells sorted from blood. The CDR3 reads CASSQGGKGQYF. CDR3 coding DNA: TGTGCCAGCAGCCAGGGGGGGAAAGGGCAGTACTTC.